The source of this TCR beta chain is a study of cytomegalovirus exposure and HLA in healthy donors. The PCR employed 60 Vbeta primers together with 13 Jbeta primers. The protocol was immunoSEQ multiplex PCR, while the TCRdb copy is restricted to in-frame clones and leaves out a portion. The sample has about 150,000 clones, approximately 78% seen once. Points from the study as a whole: A later analysis by the authors found several of the most significant clusters apparently linked to common viral pathogens. Evidence from a later analysis indicated that most CMV-associated TCR beta chains looked HLA-restricted.

Regarding this clone: Its antigen is not identified.

The CDR3 consists of 12 residues. The germline gives CDR1 SGDLS, CDR2 YYNGEE. V lost 6 bases and J lost 5, with 8 bases in between. Sequencing input: PBMCs. The chain couples TRBV9 to TRBJ2-2; D remains unclear. The TCR comes from a woman in her thirties or forties in good health and CMV-seropositive. CDR3 coding DNA: TGTGCCAGCAACCGAGCGACCGGGGAGCTGTTTTTT. Translating it yields CASNRATGELFF. The whole variable domain, remainder taken from reference TRBV9 and TRBJ2-2, is DSGVTQTPKHLITATGQRVTLRCSPRSGDLSVYWYQQSLDQGLQFLIQYYNGEERAKGNILERFSAQQFPDLHSELNLSSLELGDSALYFCASNRATGELFFGEGSRLTVL.